This TCR beta chain was profiled in a study of technical replicates of blood from several donors. The CDR3 is made up of 14 amino acids. The germline V gene encodes CDR1 SGHAT and CDR2 FQDESV (reference sequence). V was pared by 3 bases and J by 5 bases, with 12 bases between. The data were produced by immunoSEQ multiplex PCR, yet TCRdb's version contains in-frame clones alone and is incomplete. The sample yields roughly 66,000 clones, about 90% seen once. The origin of this receptor is a human donor in good health. Some clones in this sample may be carry-over from other donors' samples. V is TRBV11-1 and J is TRBJ2-3; TRBD2 might be the D (6 bases). What was sequenced was PBMCs. This chain's CDR3 is CASSFTDGGDTQYF. CDR3 sequence (DNA): TGTGCCAGCAGCTTTACAGACGGGGGAGATACGCAGTATTTT.